The 23 T cell receptor beta chains below all came from one sample that was sequenced in a study of OX40 agonist ivuxolimab in advanced cancers. Assay used: immunoSEQ multiplex PCR; TCRdb lists only in-frame clones, some missing. Here the sample spans fewer than 55,000 clones, 75% to 90% being singletons. Sample: CD4+ or CD8+ T cells sorted from blood, taken in a trial of the OX40 agonist ivuxolimab. These receptor sequences come from an adult with an advanced solid tumor such as melanoma, head and neck, liver or kidney cancer.

This clone was seen a single time. The chain combines TRBV6-1 with TRBJ1-5, with D perhaps TRBD1 (5 bases). The V gene lost 2 bases and the J gene lost 12 bases, with 11 bases spanning the gap. From germline, CDR1 is MNHNS and CDR2 SASEGT. The CDR3 contains 12 residues. Written as DNA, the CDR3 is TGTGCCAGCAGTGAAATGAGGGGCGGCCAGCATTTT. Residues: CASSEMRGGQHF.

This clone was observed a single time. The V and J genes are TRBV21-1 and TRBJ2-3. TRBV21-1 is recorded as a pseudogene. The CDR3 runs to 15 residues. The DNA of the CDR3 is TGTGCCAGCACCCCAGGGGGGGGCCCAACAGATACGCAGTATTTT. This encodes CASTPGGGPTDTQYF.

Only one count was recorded for this clone. The chain employs TRBV4-2 and TRBJ2-6, with 8 bases that match TRBD1. The J segment lost 0 bases and the V segment lost 0 bases, leaving 10 bases of the junction unmatched. The CDR3 contains 20 residues. Germline CDR1 is LGHNA and CDR2 is YNFKEQ. The CDR3 loop is CASSQDPPGQDYSGANVLTF. DNA for the CDR3: TGTGCCAGCAGCCAAGACCCACCGGGACAGGACTACTCTGGGGCCAACGTCCTGACTTTC.

This clone was found once. V usage is TRBV7-6 and J usage is TRBJ1-1, with 11 bases matching TRBD1. Per germline, CDR1 SGHVS and CDR2 FNYEAQ. The CDR3 contains 18 residues. V was pared by 2 bases and J by 0 bases, with 8 bases of the junction left unmatched. In nucleotides, the CDR3 is TGTGCCAGCAGCTTAATTGGGACAGGGGGAAATATGAACACTGAAGCTTTCTTT. Protein sequence: CASSLIGTGGNMNTEAFF. The whole variable domain, remainder taken from reference TRBV7-6 and TRBJ1-1, is GAGVSQSPRYKVTKRGQDVALRCDPISGHVSLYWYRQALGQGPEFLTYFNYEAQQDKSGLPNDRFSAERPEGSISTLTIQRTEQRDSAMYRCASSLIGTGGNMNTEAFFGQGTRLTVV.

The chain links TRBV7-3 to TRBJ2-1, with 8 bases lining up with TRBD2. The CDR3 has 12 residues. V was pared by 5 bases and J by 9 bases, with 3 bases of the junction left unmatched. Germline CDR1 reads SGHTA; CDR2 reads FQGTGA. The CDR3 sequence: CASSPGGPEQFF. The CDR3 nucleotides read TGTGCCAGCAGCCCGGGGGGGCCTGAGCAGTTCTTC.

The chain couples TRBV2 to TRBJ1-5, with 7 bases fitting TRBD1. V was clipped by 8 bases and J by 4 bases; unmatched bases: 14. CDR1 and CDR2 (germline): SNHLY, FYNNEI. The CDR3 has 16 amino acids. CDR3 amino acids: CASEADRVRWNQPQHF. The CDR3 bases are TGTGCCAGCGAGGCCGACAGGGTACGTTGGAATCAGCCCCAGCATTTT.

This clone came up a few times. The chain uses TRBV10-2 and TRBJ2-3, with D perhaps matching TRBD1 (5 bases). CDR3 length: 12 amino acids. CDR1 WSHSY and CDR2 SAAADI come from the germline V gene. V was clipped by 7 bases and J by 6 bases, with 11 bases between them. The CDR3 region has the DNA TGCGCCAGCAAAGAGCCAGGGGATACGCAGTATTTT. It yields the protein CASKEPGDTQYF.

This chain joins TRBV7-7 and TRBJ2-5; 14 nucleotides line up with TRBD2. Germline CDR1 is SSHAT and CDR2 is FNYEAQ (reference sequence). The CDR3 consists of 18 residues. The ends lost 0 bases at V and 5 bases at J; junction bases unmatched: 8. The CDR3 sequence: CASSLAERLAGGPETQYF. The CDR3 DNA reads as TGTGCCAGCAGCTTAGCGGAGCGACTAGCGGGGGGGCCGGAGACCCAGTACTTC.

This clone appeared a single time. The rearrangement uses TRBV5-8 and TRBJ1-3; no definite D call. The CDR3 consists of 15 residues. V was trimmed by 2 bases and J by 3 bases, leaving 12 bases between them. Germline V CDR1 and CDR2: SGHTS, YDEGEE. For the CDR3, the DNA is TGTGCCAGCAGCTTTGTTACCTTTGATGGAAACACCATATATTTT. Its translation: CASSFVTFDGNTIYF.

In this sample, this clone turned up a few times. This chain connects TRBV5-4 to TRBJ2-3; possible D gene TRBD2, 8 bases. CDR3 length: 15 amino acids. The V end lost 0 bases, the J end lost 10 bases, and 18 bases lay between the germline ends. CDR1 SGHNT and CDR2 YYREEE come from the germline V gene (reference sequence). DNA for the CDR3: TGTGCCAGCAGCTTGGAGGGGGCGGGGGGCCTCTCGCAGTATTTT. It translates to CASSLEGAGGLSQYF.

The chain recombines TRBV10-1 with TRBJ2-7, with 7 bases that match TRBD1. The V gene end was trimmed by 0 bases and the J gene end by 4 bases; junction bases not matched to a gene: 0. The CDR3 spans 13 residues. The germline V gene has CDR1 WNHNN and CDR2 SYGVQD (reference sequence). CDR3 loop: CASSESGQYEQYF. CDR3 coding DNA: TGCGCCAGCAGTGAGTCGGGACAGTACGAGCAGTACTTC.

The chain carries TRBV19 and TRBJ1-2, with TRBD1 identical over 7 bases. CDR3 length: 13 residues. CDR1 is LNHDA, CDR2 SQIVND, per germline (reference sequence). V was clipped by 7 bases and J by 6 bases; unmatched bases: 8. The CDR3 spells CASKGAGVDGYTF. The CDR3 nucleotides are TGTGCCAGTAAGGGGGCCGGGGTGGATGGCTACACCTTC.

The V call is TRBV10-2, the J call TRBJ2-2; the D is unclear. The CDR3 length is 15 residues. Germline CDR1 and CDR2: WSHSY and SAAADI. Trimming stripped 2 bases from V and 4 bases from J, with 11 bases between. Here the CDR3 DNA reads TGCGCCAGCAGTGAGATAGGGCAGGCCACCGGGGAGCTGTTTTTT. It specifies CASSEIGQATGELFF.

This clone was counted once. The V and J genes are TRBV28 and TRBJ2-7, with D possibly being TRBD1 (5 bases). The CDR3 totals 13 residues. Trimming took 2 bases from V and 2 from J, leaving 7 bases between them. The germline V gene encodes CDR1 MDHEN and CDR2 SYDVKM. The CDR3 DNA reads as TGTGCCAGCAGTTTAAGGGGTCCCTACGAGCAGTACTTC. Translating gives CASSLRGPYEQYF.

This chain uses TRBV7-8 with TRBJ2-7; D may be TRBD1 (6 bases). The CDR3 has 15 residues. Trimming removed 2 bases from V and 0 bases from J, with 11 bases in between. Germline V gives CDR1 SGHVS, CDR2 FQNEAQ. Here the CDR3 DNA reads TGTGCCAGCAGCTTACATGGACAGAGCTCCTACGAGCAGTACTTC. Translation: CASSLHGQSSYEQYF.

The chain uses TRBV4-1 and TRBJ1-6; 9 nucleotides align to TRBD1. The J segment lost 7 bases and the V segment lost 3 bases, leaving 10 bases of the junction unmatched. CDR1 MGHRA and CDR2 YSYEKL come from the germline V gene. This CDR3 has 17 amino acids. The CDR3 nucleotides are TGCGCCAGCAGCCAGGGGGGACAGGGCTCGTTGAATTCACCCCTCCACTTT. It is translated as CASSQGGQGSLNSPLHF.

V and J are TRBV18 and TRBJ2-5, with D unresolved. The V end was cut by 3 bases, the J end by 2 bases, with 13 bases between. Germline-derived CDR1 and CDR2 are KGHSH and LQKENI. The CDR3 totals 15 residues. The CDR3 nucleotides read TGTGCCAGCTCACCGGATCAAGGCCTACAAGAGACCCAGTACTTC. Its translation: CASSPDQGLQETQYF.

The chain couples TRBV5-1 to TRBJ1-6, with 7 bases fitting TRBD1. This CDR3 has 18 amino acids. Germline values: CDR1 SGHRS, CDR2 YFSETQ. With V trimmed by 2 bases and J by 7 bases, 15 bases remained unmatched. Written as DNA, the CDR3 is TGCGCCAGCAGCTTCGGGACAGTATTCCCCGCTGGGAATTCACCCCTCCACTTT. It yields the protein CASSFGTVFPAGNSPLHF.

This clone turned up a few times. The rearrangement links TRBV10-1 to TRBJ1-6; possible D gene TRBD1, 5 bases. Germline V gene sequence: CDR1 WNHNN, CDR2 SYGVQD (reference sequence). The CDR3 length is 13 residues. V lost 0 bases to trimming and J lost 9 bases, with 6 bases between them. The CDR3 DNA reads TGCGCCAGCAGTGAGTCGGGGCTTTCACCCCTCCACTTT. Translating it yields CASSESGLSPLHF.

The chain uses TRBV29-1 and TRBJ1-1; a weak D match, TRBD1 (6 bases). The length of the CDR3 is 10 residues. V shed 5 bases and J shed 7 bases, with 8 bases lying between them. Germline V lookup: CDR1 SQVTM, CDR2 ANQGSEA. CDR3 nucleotide sequence: TGCAGCGTTCAACAGGGTGAAGCTTTCTTT. Translated, it gives CSVQQGEAFF. Combining the CDR3 with reference TRBV29-1 and TRBJ1-1 gives the whole variable domain SAVISQKPSRDICQRGTSLTIQCQVDSQVTMMFWYRQQPGQSLTLIATANQGSEATYESGFVIDKFPISRPNLTFSTLTVSNMSPEDSSIYLCSVQQGEAFFGQGTRLTVV.

The chain employs TRBV6-1 and TRBJ2-2, with D uncertain. Trimming took off 4 bases at V and 2 bases at J, with 17 bases between the two ends. The length of the CDR3 is 17 residues. Germline values: CDR1 MNHNS, CDR2 SASEGT. The CDR3 sequence is CASSVALLSGNTGELFF. The CDR3 DNA reads as TGTGCCAGCAGTGTTGCCTTGTTGTCAGGAAACACCGGGGAGCTGTTTTTT.

CDR3: CASSTWTGAHGYTF. CDR3 nucleotides: TGTGCCAGTAGTACCTGGACAGGGGCGCATGGCTACACCTTC. The gene calls are TRBV19 and TRBJ1-2; 9 bases are a match to TRBD1. The trim removed 4 bases at V and 6 bases at J, leaving 6 bases unmatched. Germline V gene lookup returns CDR1 LNHDA and CDR2 SQIVND (reference sequence). The CDR3 is 14 amino acids. The complete variable domain, with remaining parts taken from reference TRBV19 and TRBJ1-2, reads DGGITQSPKYLFRKEGQNVTLSCEQNLNHDAMYWYRQDPGQGLRLIYYSQIVNDFQKGDIAEGYSVSREKKESFPLTVTSAQKNPTAFYLCASSTWTGAHGYTFGSGTRLTVV.

V and J are TRBV6-1 and TRBJ1-5, with 7 bases matching TRBD1. Germline V gene sequence: CDR1 MNHNS, CDR2 SASEGT. J lost 3 bases, V lost 3 bases, and 5 bases had no gene match. The CDR3 contains 15 residues. The CDR3 coding sequence is TGTGCCAGCAGTGATAGGGGGACAGTCAATCAGCCCCAGCATTTT. Residues: CASSDRGTVNQPQHF.